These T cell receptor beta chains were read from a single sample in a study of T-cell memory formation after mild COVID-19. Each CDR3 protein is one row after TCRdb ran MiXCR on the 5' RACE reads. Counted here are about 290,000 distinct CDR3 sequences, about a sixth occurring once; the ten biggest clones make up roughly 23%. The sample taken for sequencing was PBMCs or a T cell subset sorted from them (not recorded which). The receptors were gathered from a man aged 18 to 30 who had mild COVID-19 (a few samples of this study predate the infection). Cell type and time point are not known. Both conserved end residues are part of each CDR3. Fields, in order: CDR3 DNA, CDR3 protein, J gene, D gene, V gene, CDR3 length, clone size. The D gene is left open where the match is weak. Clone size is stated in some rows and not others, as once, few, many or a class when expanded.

DNA: TGTGCCAGCAGTATGGACAGGGGGGACGAGCAGTACTTC
CDR3: CASSMDRGDEQYF
J: TRBJ2-7
D: TRBD1
V: TRBV6-5
length: 13
size: few

DNA: TGCAGTGCTGTTCCCGAGGTAGCGGGGGAGTTGGAGACCCAGTACTTC
CDR3: CSAVPEVAGELETQYF
J: TRBJ2-5
D: TRBD2
V: TRBV20-1
length: 16
size: few

DNA: TGTGCCAGCAGCTATCCAGCCAGGGCGATATATACGCAGTATTTT
CDR3: CASSYPARAIYTQYF
J: TRBJ2-3
D: .
V: TRBV5-6
length: 15
size: few

DNA: TGTGCCTGGAGGGGCGGACGGGGAGCATATGAGCAGTTCTTC
CDR3: CAWRGGRGAYEQFF
J: TRBJ2-1
D: .
V: TRBV30
length: 14
size: few

DNA: TGTGCCAGCAGCTTGCGTTTGTGGCGGAGTTACAAAAACATTCAGTACTTC
CDR3: CASSLRLWRSYKNIQYF
J: TRBJ2-4
D: .
V: TRBV5-8
length: 17
size: .

DNA: TGTGCCAGCAGTTATAACGGGGGACCTTGGGAGGAGACCCAGTACTTC
CDR3: CASSYNGGPWEETQYF
J: TRBJ2-5
D: .
V: TRBV6-5
length: 16
size: .

DNA: TGTGCCAGCAGACGAGGACAGGGCCTAAACACCGGGGAGCTGTTTTTT
CDR3: CASRRGQGLNTGELFF
J: TRBJ2-2
D: TRBD1
V: TRBV11-2
length: 16
size: .

DNA: TGTGCCAGCAGCTCAAACCCAGGGAACACTGAAGCTTTCTTT
CDR3: CASSSNPGNTEAFF
J: TRBJ1-1
D: .
V: TRBV7-3
length: 14
size: .

DNA: TGCGCCAGCAGCCAAGATTGGGGGGGGAACTCTGGCTACACCTTC
CDR3: CASSQDWGGNSGYTF
J: TRBJ1-2
D: .
V: TRBV4-3
length: 15
size: many

DNA: TGCAGTGCTAGATGGACAGGTGGTAATGAAAAACTGTTTTTT
CDR3: CSARWTGGNEKLFF
J: TRBJ1-4
D: TRBD1
V: TRBV20-1
length: 14
size: few

DNA: TGCGCCAGCAGCCGGACTGGGGCGGGCAGAACTGGAAACACCATATATTTT
CDR3: CASSRTGAGRTGNTIYF
J: TRBJ1-3
D: .
V: TRBV4-1
length: 17
size: few

DNA: TGCAGCGGGCAGCGTCCGGACCAAGAGACCCAGTACTTC
CDR3: CSGQRPDQETQYF
J: TRBJ2-5
D: .
V: TRBV29-1
length: 13
size: few

DNA: TGCGCCAGCAGCTCCGGGACAGGAACCTACGAGCAGTACTTC
CDR3: CASSSGTGTYEQYF
J: TRBJ2-7
D: TRBD1
V: TRBV5-1
length: 14
size: .

DNA: TGCGCCAGCAGCGTGGGAAACTCTGGGGCCAACGTCCTGACTTTC
CDR3: CASSVGNSGANVLTF
J: TRBJ2-6
D: .
V: TRBV5-1
length: 15
size: .

DNA: TGTGCCAGCAGTCACGGGGGGGCAGGGGATACGCAGTATTTT
CDR3: CASSHGGAGDTQYF
J: TRBJ2-3
D: TRBD2
V: TRBV12-3/TRBV12-4
length: 14
size: .

DNA: TGCGCCGCGGTCCGAGGTTGGGGCTACACCTTC
CDR3: CAAVRGWGYTF
J: TRBJ1-2
D: .
V: TRBV5-1
length: 11
size: few

DNA: TGTGCCATCAGTGAGCGGGGGGCCACAGATACGCAGTATTTT
CDR3: CAISERGATDTQYF
J: TRBJ2-3
D: .
V: TRBV10-3
length: 14
size: .

DNA: TGCAGTGCTAGCCTCCGGACCCGGGGGGAAGAGACCCAGTACTTC
CDR3: CSASLRTRGEETQYF
J: TRBJ2-5
D: TRBD2
V: TRBV20-1
length: 15
size: few

DNA: TGTGCCAGCAGCTTATGGCAGGGTGAAAAACTGTTTTTT
CDR3: CASSLWQGEKLFF
J: TRBJ1-4
D: .
V: TRBV13
length: 13
size: .

DNA: TGTGCCAGCAGCCCTAGACAGGGGGCGGGCTCCTACAATGAGCAGTTCTTC
CDR3: CASSPRQGAGSYNEQFF
J: TRBJ2-1
D: TRBD1
V: TRBV7-2
length: 17
size: .

DNA: TGTGCCAGCAGCTTAATCGGGGCGGTGGGGGAGCTGTTTTTT
CDR3: CASSLIGAVGELFF
J: TRBJ2-2
D: .
V: TRBV7-2
length: 14
size: .

DNA: TGTGCCAGCAGGGGGATAACCAAAAACATTCAGTACTTC
CDR3: CASRGITKNIQYF
J: TRBJ2-4
D: .
V: TRBV11-2
length: 13
size: .

DNA: TGTGCCAGCAGCTTAGCGTCGGCAGGGGGGTTCACTGAAGCTTTCTTT
CDR3: CASSLASAGGFTEAFF
J: TRBJ1-1
D: TRBD1
V: TRBV7-2
length: 16
size: many

DNA: TGTGCCAGCAGTGTATACAGCGCCACAGATACGCAGTATTTT
CDR3: CASSVYSATDTQYF
J: TRBJ2-3
D: .
V: TRBV6-1
length: 14
size: .

DNA: TGCAGTGCCATTACAACACCAAGACAGGGCGGAGGCTACACCTTC
CDR3: CSAITTPRQGGGYTF
J: TRBJ1-2
D: TRBD1
V: TRBV20-1
length: 15
size: .

DNA: TGTGCCACCGGCCGTGGGGCGGGGCCGGACATTCAGTACTTC
CDR3: CATGRGAGPDIQYF
J: TRBJ2-4
D: .
V: TRBV15
length: 14
size: many

DNA: TGTGCCACCAGCAGAGGGGACAGGGCCTACGAGCAGTACTTC
CDR3: CATSRGDRAYEQYF
J: TRBJ2-7
D: TRBD1
V: TRBV15
length: 14
size: once

DNA: TGTGCCAGCAGTTCAGGGACTAGCGGGGCACAAAGCACAGATACGCAGTATTTT
CDR3: CASSSGTSGAQSTDTQYF
J: TRBJ2-3
D: TRBD2
V: TRBV28
length: 18
size: .

DNA: TGTGCCATCAGTGAAGGACAGCACCTCAATGGGGAGCTGTTTTTT
CDR3: CAISEGQHLNGELFF
J: TRBJ2-2
D: .
V: TRBV10-3
length: 15
size: .

DNA: TGCGCCAGCACCAATCAGGGGCCGACGAACACTGAAGCTTTCTTT
CDR3: CASTNQGPTNTEAFF
J: TRBJ1-1
D: .
V: TRBV5-1
length: 15
size: .

DNA: TGTGCCAGCAGCTTAATCGGCTGGGAGCAGTTCTTC
CDR3: CASSLIGWEQFF
J: TRBJ2-1
D: .
V: TRBV7-6
length: 12
size: few

DNA: TGTGCCAGCAGCAGACCCTATCCTTCAGGGAACGGGGAGCTGTTTTTT
CDR3: CASSRPYPSGNGELFF
J: TRBJ2-2
D: .
V: TRBV11-2
length: 16
size: few

DNA: TGTGCCAGCAGTGTGTCCGGGACAGACTCATACGAGCAGTACTTC
CDR3: CASSVSGTDSYEQYF
J: TRBJ2-7
D: TRBD1
V: TRBV2
length: 15
size: few

DNA: TGCAGTGCTAGTTGGGGTGGCAATCAGCCCCAGCATTTT
CDR3: CSASWGGNQPQHF
J: TRBJ1-5
D: .
V: TRBV20-1
length: 13
size: .

DNA: TGTGCCAGCAGCGCCTCCGGGGGGACAGGGATTACAGATACGCAGTATTTT
CDR3: CASSASGGTGITDTQYF
J: TRBJ2-3
D: TRBD1
V: TRBV9
length: 17
size: .

DNA: TGCAGCGTTGCAGTACAGGGGCTCCTTACCCGCACAGATACGCAGTATTTT
CDR3: CSVAVQGLLTRTDTQYF
J: TRBJ2-3
D: TRBD1
V: TRBV29-1
length: 17
size: .

DNA: TGCAGGGCTACGCTCCCGGACCGCGAAGCTTTCTTT
CDR3: CRATLPDREAFF
J: TRBJ1-1
D: .
V: TRBV20-1
length: 12
size: few

DNA: TGTGCCAGCAGCCAAGAAGGAGGTGGGGCCGGGGAGCTGTTTTTT
CDR3: CASSQEGGGAGELFF
J: TRBJ2-2
D: .
V: TRBV4-2
length: 15
size: few

DNA: TGTGCCAGCAGCGCGGGGTGGTCTGGAAACACCATATATTTT
CDR3: CASSAGWSGNTIYF
J: TRBJ1-3
D: .
V: TRBV7-9
length: 14
size: .

DNA: TGCGCCAGCAGCCCGGAGACCGTCGGCTATGGCTACACCTTC
CDR3: CASSPETVGYGYTF
J: TRBJ1-2
D: .
V: TRBV5-1
length: 14
size: .

DNA: TGTGCCAGCAGTTCCGGACTAGCCAGCACTGAGCAGTTCTTC
CDR3: CASSSGLASTEQFF
J: TRBJ2-1
D: TRBD2
V: TRBV12-3/TRBV12-4
length: 14
size: .

DNA: TGTGCCACACGGACAGGGGGCTTCCAAGAGACCCAGTACTTC
CDR3: CATRTGGFQETQYF
J: TRBJ2-5
D: TRBD1
V: TRBV2
length: 14
size: .

DNA: TGTGCCAGCAGCCCAACCGGGACGCGTCTAGATACGCAGTATTTT
CDR3: CASSPTGTRLDTQYF
J: TRBJ2-3
D: .
V: TRBV11-2
length: 15
size: few

DNA: TGTGCTAGCAGTGGGGTGGACAATGAGCAGTTCTTC
CDR3: CASSGVDNEQFF
J: TRBJ2-1
D: .
V: TRBV7-7
length: 12
size: few

DNA: TGTGCCAGCAGCTTAGCACTAGTTGGCACAGATACGCAGTATTTT
CDR3: CASSLALVGTDTQYF
J: TRBJ2-3
D: .
V: TRBV7-2
length: 15
size: few